Listed below are T cell receptor beta chains from one sample, sequenced in a study of blood T cells in healthy people across ages. MiXCR was run by TCRdb on the 5' RACE reads, yielding one entry per CDR3 protein. The repertoire consists of under 1,100,000 distinct CDR3 sequences, with 20% to 25% occurring once and the leading ten covering approximately 0.71%. This sample was shared with a second study, whose subject was T cells of mothers and their children.

Sequenced material: blood. The receptor source for this set is a girl aged 2 to 10 in good health. The CDR3 runs from the conserved cysteine through the conserved F or W. Each record gives: D gene, clone size, J gene, V gene, CDR3 DNA, CDR3 protein. A D gene is named only where the DNA matches it firmly. Size is stated for part of the rows, as once, few or many counts, or as a class when the clone is expanded.

NA NA TRBJ2-7 TRBV3-1 TGTGCCAGCAGCCAGGGGGCCTTGATCTACGAGCAGTACTTC CASSQGALIYEQYF
NA NA TRBJ2-5 TRBV6-5 TGTGCCAGCAGAGAAAAGGGGTCGGAGGAGACCCAGTACTTC CASREKGSEETQYF
NA few TRBJ2-5 TRBV19 TGTGCCAGTAGTTCTCCACAGGTCGGCGAGACCCAGTACTTC CASSSPQVGETQYF
TRBD2 NA TRBJ2-5 TRBV7-2 TGTGCCAGCAGCCGAGGACTAGCGGGGCCGGAGACCCAGTACTTC CASSRGLAGPETQYF
NA NA TRBJ2-1 TRBV4-2 TGTGCCAGCAGCCGGACTCGGGGAGAAGGGGAGCAGTTCTTC CASSRTRGEGEQFF
NA NA TRBJ2-3 TRBV20-1 TGCAGTGCGCGCCGGGACACCAGCACAGATACGCAGTATTTT CSARRDTSTDTQYF
TRBD2 NA TRBJ2-5 TRBV20-1 TGCAGTGCTCTCCCCCGTAGCGGGAGGTTGTTCTTC CSALPRSGRLFF
NA few TRBJ2-7 TRBV10-3 TGTGCCATCAGGGAGCGGGACGAGCAGTACTTC CAIRERDEQYF
NA once TRBJ1-1 TRBV7-3 TGTGCCAGCAGCTTGGGAGGTATGAAATTAACTGAAGCTTTCTTT CASSLGGMKLTEAFF
NA once TRBJ1-1 TRBV12-3/TRBV12-4 TGTGCCAGCAGCCTACAATCCCTGAACACTGAAGCTTTCTTT CASSLQSLNTEAFF
NA few TRBJ1-5 TRBV29-1 TGCAGCGTTGGGGACTTCAATCAGCCCCAGCATTTT CSVGDFNQPQHF
TRBD2 NA TRBJ2-4 TRBV5-4 TGTGCCAGCAGCGGGGTGGGGCTAGCGGGAGGTGGAAACATTCAGTACTTC CASSGVGLAGGGNIQYF
TRBD2 few TRBJ2-4 TRBV12-3/TRBV12-4 TGTGCCAGCAGTTTGGGACTAGCGACAGGGATTCTAGCCAAAAACATTCAGTACTTC CASSLGLATGILAKNIQYF
NA NA TRBJ1-5 TRBV6-2/TRBV6-3 TGTGCCAGCAGTTACTCCCTGGGGCGGGGGATAAGCAATCAGCCCCAGCATTTT CASSYSLGRGISNQPQHF
NA NA TRBJ1-1 TRBV4-3 TGCGCCAGCAGCCAAGATCCGGGGAGCAACACTGAAGCTTTCTTT CASSQDPGSNTEAFF
NA NA TRBJ2-1 TRBV6-2/TRBV6-3 TGTGCCAGCAGTTACGGTGAGGGCCTCGAGCAGTTCTTC CASSYGEGLEQFF
TRBD1 NA TRBJ1-6 TRBV5-6 TGTGCCAGCAGCCCGACAGGGGTCTCACCCCTCCACTTT CASSPTGVSPLHF
NA NA TRBJ2-1 TRBV3-1 TGTGCCAGCAGCCATTGGATCGGTACCGAGGTGGAGCAGTTCTTC CASSHWIGTEVEQFF
NA many TRBJ2-5 TRBV6-6 TGTGCCAGCAGCGACGAAGAGACCCAGTACTTC CASSDEETQYF
NA NA TRBJ2-2 TRBV5-1 TGCGCCAGCAGCTTGCTCGGAAACGGGGAGCTGTTTTTT CASSLLGNGELFF
NA NA TRBJ2-3 TRBV19 TGTGCCAGTAGTATTGGTAAGGGCGCAGATACGCAGTATTTT CASSIGKGADTQYF
NA NA TRBJ2-3 TRBV29-1 TGCAGCGTTGAGTCTGGGGCGTCCCGTAGCACAGATACGCAGTATTTT CSVESGASRSTDTQYF
NA few TRBJ2-4 TRBV6-5 TGTGCCAGCAGAGAGGCCAAAAACATTCAGTACTTC CASREAKNIQYF
TRBD2 NA TRBJ2-3 TRBV24-1 TGTGCCACCAGTCTAGGGACTAGCTTCAAGCATTTT CATSLGTSFKHF
TRBD1 NA TRBJ1-4 TRBV29-1 TGCAGCGTTGAGGCCGGGACAGGGGCGCCAGGGGAAAAACTGTTTTTT CSVEAGTGAPGEKLFF
TRBD2 few TRBJ2-1 TRBV6-1 TGTGCCAGCAGTGATAGGGGACTAGCGCACTACAATGAGCAGTTCTTC CASSDRGLAHYNEQFF
NA NA TRBJ2-5 TRBV5-5 TGTGCCAGCAGCTCCGCCCTTCCCCGACAAGCGGGAGAGACCCAGTACTTC CASSSALPRQAGETQYF
TRBD2 NA TRBJ2-3 TRBV9 TGTGCCAGCAGCCCTCGGACTAGCGGGATGTACACAGATACGCAGTATTTT CASSPRTSGMYTDTQYF
TRBD1 few TRBJ2-1 TRBV7-6 TGTGCCAGCAGCTTAGTCGTCGGGACAGGTGTTAATGAGCAGTTCTTC CASSLVVGTGVNEQFF
TRBD2 few TRBJ2-3 TRBV7-9 TGTGCCAGCAGCGCAGGACTAGCGGGGGGTACTAGCACAGATACGCAGTATTTT CASSAGLAGGTSTDTQYF
NA many TRBJ2-5 TRBV16 TGTGCCAGCAGCCAATTCGAGACCCAGTACTTC CASSQFETQYF
NA NA TRBJ2-3 TRBV27 TGTGCCAGCAGTGGGTTGCCGCAAACGCAGTATTTT CASSGLPQTQYF
NA few TRBJ2-5 TRBV12-3/TRBV12-4 TGTGCCAGCAGTTTTTTCCGATATGAGACCCAGTACTTC CASSFFRYETQYF
NA few TRBJ2-3 TRBV7-2 TGTGCCAGCAGGGAAGGCGGCACAGATACGCAGTATTTT CASREGGTDTQYF